This TCR beta chain was documented in a study of somatic mutations in cytotoxic T cells in rheumatoid arthritis. Study-level results: With roughly 62 patients examined, about 8 had a largest CD8+ clone exceeding 20% of CD8+ cells.

The data were produced by immunoSEQ multiplex PCR, yet TCRdb's version contains in-frame clones alone and is incomplete. The sample holds 18,000 or so clones; about 70% are singletons and the top ten take roughly a fifth. The CDR3 runs 15 residues. Germline-derived CDR1 and CDR2 are MNHNS and SASEGT. V shed 1 base, J shed 2 bases, and the junction held 1 base outside the gene matches. Using positive magnetic bead selection on an AutoMACS, CD4+ and CD8+ cells were isolated, after which their purity was checked by flow cytometry. Turning to this clone: Its antigen remains unknown.

The chain links TRBV6-1 to TRBJ2-5; 10 bases fit TRBD2. The specimen was CD8+ T cells sorted from blood. The receptor was derived from a woman aged 55-69 years in good health. The CDR3: CASSEVSGGQETQYF. In DNA form, the CDR3 reads TGTGCCAGCAGTGAAGTTAGCGGGGGGCAAGAGACCCAGTACTTC.